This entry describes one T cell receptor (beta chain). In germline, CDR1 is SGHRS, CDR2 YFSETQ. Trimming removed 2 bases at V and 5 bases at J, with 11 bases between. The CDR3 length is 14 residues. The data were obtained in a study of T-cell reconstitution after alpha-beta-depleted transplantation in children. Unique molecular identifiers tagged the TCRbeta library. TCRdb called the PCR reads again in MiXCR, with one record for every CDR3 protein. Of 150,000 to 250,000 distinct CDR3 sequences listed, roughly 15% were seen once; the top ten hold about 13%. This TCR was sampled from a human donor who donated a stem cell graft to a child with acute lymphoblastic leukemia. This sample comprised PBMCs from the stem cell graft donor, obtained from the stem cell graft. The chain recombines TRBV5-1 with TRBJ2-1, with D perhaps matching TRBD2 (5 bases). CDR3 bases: TGCGCCAGCAGCTTTACTAGTGGCAACAATGAGCAGTTCTTC. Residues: CASSFTSGNNEQFF.